Presented here are 7 T cell receptor beta chains from one specimen sequenced in a study of blood T cell repertoires in COVID-19. Only in-frame clones appear in the TCRdb table, and some are missing; sequencing was by immunoSEQ multiplex PCR. The sample shows roughly 260,000 clones, 75% to 95% of them seen only once. Specimen: peripheral blood. These receptors were collected from a person under 30 with COVID-19, enrolled during active disease.

To note about this clone: This sample includes further DNA sequences coding for the same CDR3. The chain couples TRBV27 to TRBJ1-2, with no clear D. Deletions cut 2 bases from V and 0 bases from J, with 4 bases between. Germline V lookup: CDR1 MNHEY, CDR2 SMNVEV (reference sequence). The CDR3 loop spans 13 amino acids. For the CDR3, the DNA is TGTGCCAGCAGTTTAGGCTCTAACTATGGCTACACCTTC. Its protein is CASSLGSNYGYTF.

The rearrangement links TRBV12-3 or TRBV12-4 to TRBJ1-3, with 7 bases identical to TRBD1. This CDR3 comprises 13 residues. The ends lost 6 bases at V and 6 bases at J; junction bases unmatched: 5. CDR3: CASRKTGENTIYF. DNA for the CDR3: TGTGCCAGCAGGAAAACAGGGGAAAACACCATATATTTT.

The chain has TRBV7-9 and TRBJ1-1, with a possible D match to TRBD1 (5 bases). CDR1 and CDR2 from the germline V gene are SEHNR and FQNEAQ (reference sequence). This CDR3 has 12 residues. With 2 bases removed from V and 7 bases from J, the gap between germline ends came to 8 bases. CDR3 bases: TGTGCCAGCAGCTTACCCGGGGGTGAAGCTTTCTTT. It translates to CASSLPGGEAFF.

This rearrangement joins TRBV9 to TRBJ2-4; D is ambiguous. CDR1 is SGDLS, CDR2 YYNGEE, per germline. The CDR3 consists of 14 residues. The V and J ends lost 3 bases and 3 bases respectively, with 10 bases between them. The CDR3 here is CASSGGIDKNIQYF. For the CDR3, the DNA is TGTGCCAGCAGCGGAGGAATTGACAAAAACATTCAGTACTTC.

The chain carries TRBV9 and TRBJ1-2; no firm D call. Germline V gene data show CDR1 as SGDLS and CDR2 as YYNGEE. CDR3 length equals 13 residues. Deletions cut 4 bases from V and 0 bases from J, with 7 bases between. This CDR3 is CASSPLSNYGYTF. Here the CDR3 DNA reads TGTGCCAGCAGCCCGTTGTCTAACTATGGCTACACCTTC.

The rearrangement links TRBV6-5 to TRBJ1-1, with D uncertain. CDR1 and CDR2 from the germline V gene are MNHEY and SVGAGI. This CDR3 comprises 14 residues. The V and J ends lost 4 bases and 1 base respectively, with 10 bases between them. The CDR3 DNA follows: TGTGCCAGCAGTTCCGGTCTACCGAACACTGAAGCTTTCTTT. It encodes CASSSGLPNTEAFF.

The V and J genes are TRBV6-6 and TRBJ2-6, with no clear D. This CDR3 has 16 amino acids. The V end was cut by 1 base, the J end by 1 base, with 8 bases between. In germline, CDR1 is MNHNY, CDR2 SVGAGI (reference sequence). DNA of the CDR3: TGTGCCAGCAGTTACTTCGTGACATCTGGGGCCAACGTCCTGACTTTC. Amino acids: CASSYFVTSGANVLTF.